The 27 T cell receptor beta chains reported below all come from one sample, sequenced in a study of OX40 agonist ivuxolimab in advanced cancers. Using immunoSEQ multiplex PCR, the repertoire was profiled, and TCRdb retains in-frame clones only, with some absent. The table includes under 70,000 clones, 87% detected once. Material: CD4+ or CD8+ T cells sorted from blood, obtained in a trial of the OX40 agonist ivuxolimab. These receptors came from an adult with an advanced solid tumor such as melanoma, head and neck, liver or kidney cancer.

The V and J genes are TRBV28 and TRBJ2-7; no definite D call. The CDR3 totals 15 residues. From germline, CDR1 is MDHEN and CDR2 SYDVKM. Trimming pared 0 bases from V and 0 bases from J, leaving 9 bases between. Written as DNA, the CDR3 is TGTGCCAGCAGTTTATGGGTCTCCGGCTCCTACGAGCAGTACTTC. This gives the protein CASSLWVSGSYEQYF.

This chain joins TRBV9 and TRBJ1-4; D gene uncertain. V lost 0 bases to trimming and J lost 2 bases, with 8 bases between them. Germline assignment: CDR1 SGDLS and CDR2 YYNGEE. CDR3 length: 15 amino acids. In DNA, the CDR3 is TGTGCCAGCAGCGTAGGGGGTCCCACTAATGAAAAACTGTTTTTT. Protein sequence: CASSVGGPTNEKLFF. The variable domain in full, completed from reference TRBV9 and TRBJ1-4, reads DSGVTQTPKHLITATGQRVTLRCSPRSGDLSVYWYQQSLDQGLQFLIQYYNGEERAKGNILERFSAQQFPDLHSELNLSSLELGDSALYFCASSVGGPTNEKLFFGSGTQLSVL.

This chain links TRBV9 with TRBJ1-2; D is unresolved. Germline V gene lookup returns CDR1 SGDLS and CDR2 YYNGEE. CDR3 length equals 13 residues. V lost 0 bases, J lost 5 bases, and 8 bases lay in between. The CDR3 DNA follows: TGTGCCAGCAGCGTAGATGAGGTATATGGCTACACCTTC. Protein sequence: CASSVDEVYGYTF.

This chain uses TRBV19 with TRBJ2-5; 8 nucleotides agree with TRBD1. This CDR3 is built from 15 residues. V shed 7 bases and J 5 bases; nucleotides not matched to a gene: 12. Germline CDR1 LNHDA, CDR2 SQIVND (reference sequence). The CDR3 here is CASNSRGQGGETQYF. CDR3 sequence (DNA): TGTGCCAGTAATAGTCGCGGACAGGGAGGTGAGACCCAGTACTTC.

The rearrangement links TRBV29-1 to TRBJ2-7, with TRBD1 identical over 8 bases. There are 12 residues in the CDR3. Germline V gives CDR1 SQVTM, CDR2 ANQGSEA. Trimming removed 4 bases from V and 4 bases from J; junction bases left unmatched: 3. In DNA, the CDR3 is TGCAGCGTTGTGACAGGGGCGTACGAGCAGTACTTC. Residues: CSVVTGAYEQYF.

A remark on this clone: This sample includes further DNA sequences coding for the same CDR3. The CDR3 region is CASSRDTGRETQYF. Here the CDR3 DNA reads TGCGCCAGCAGCCGCGACACAGGGCGGGAGACCCAGTACTTC. This chain joins TRBV5-1 and TRBJ2-5; possible D gene TRBD1, 6 bases. Germline assignment: CDR1 SGHRS and CDR2 YFSETQ. This CDR3 contains 14 residues. V lost 4 bases and J lost 5, with 15 bases in between.

V usage is TRBV29-1 and J usage is TRBJ1-1, with a tentative D call TRBD1 (5 bases). The V gene's germline CDR1 is SQVTM and CDR2 ANQGSEA. The CDR3 spans 13 residues. Trimming removed 7 bases from V and 7 bases from J, with 19 bases in between. The CDR3 loop is CSARLGGGNEAFF. DNA for the CDR3: TGCAGCGCCCGCCTCGGTGGGGGTAATGAAGCTTTCTTT.

The CDR3 nucleotides are TGTGCCATCAGTGAGTCGTCAGGGATATACTTCACAGATACGCAGTATTTT. Its protein product is CAISESSGIYFTDTQYF. This chain connects TRBV10-3 to TRBJ2-3, with TRBD1 as a possible D gene (5 bases). The germline V gene encodes CDR1 ENHRY and CDR2 SYGVKD. The CDR3 consists of 17 residues. The V end was cut by 0 bases, the J end by 2 bases, with 15 bases between.

The V call is TRBV6-6, the J call TRBJ1-2, with 7 positions matching TRBD1. Germline V gene lookup returns CDR1 MNHNY and CDR2 SVGAGI (reference sequence). V shed 10 bases, J shed 4 bases, and the junction held 9 bases outside the gene matches. The CDR3 sequence is 13 residues long. The CDR3 region is CATYRDSIYGYTF. The CDR3 DNA is TGTGCCACGTATCGGGACAGTATCTATGGCTACACCTTC.

The V gene is TRBV4-3, the J gene TRBJ2-7; D is unclear. The CDR3 is 16 residues long. CDR1 and CDR2 (germline): LGHNA, YSLEER. Trimming shortened V by 1 base and J by 1 base, and 14 bases separated the two germline ends. CDR3 in DNA: TGCGCCAGCAGCCAAGGGCTCGACTCCCCTTCCTACGAGCAGTACTTC. This encodes CASSQGLDSPSYEQYF.

This rearrangement joins TRBV6-1 to TRBJ2-5; D not resolved. Between the trimmed V and J ends, which lost 4 bases and 2 bases, there was a span of 8 bases. The CDR3 runs 13 residues. CDR1 is MNHNS and CDR2 is SASEGT in the germline V gene. The CDR3 loop reads CASSVVRQETQYF. DNA of the CDR3: TGTGCCAGCAGTGTAGTCAGACAAGAGACCCAGTACTTC.

The rearrangement links TRBV18 to TRBJ2-1; 8 nucleotides align to TRBD1. V shed 2 bases and J 5 bases; nucleotides not matched to a gene: 5. Germline V lookup: CDR1 KGHSH, CDR2 LQKENI. The CDR3 has 15 residues. CDR3 bases: TGTGCCAGCTCACCAAGGACAGGGCATAACAATGAGCAGTTCTTC. Protein: CASSPRTGHNNEQFF.

The CDR3 DNA sequence: TGTGCCAGCTCACCATTATCAAGCACTGAAGCTTTCTTT. It specifies CASSPLSSTEAFF. The chain links TRBV18 to TRBJ1-1; no clear D gene. Trimming took 2 bases from V and 4 from J, leaving 8 bases between them. The CDR3 has 13 amino acids. Germline V CDR1 and CDR2: KGHSH, LQKENI.

The genes are TRBV9 and TRBJ2-1, with 11 bases fitting TRBD2. The length of the CDR3 is 15 residues. The V gene end was trimmed by 3 bases and the J gene end by 4 bases; junction bases not matched to a gene: 3. Germline V gene lookup returns CDR1 SGDLS and CDR2 YYNGEE. The CDR3 DNA follows: TGTGCCAGCAGCGCCAGACTAGCGGGGTACAATGAGCAGTTCTTC. As protein: CASSARLAGYNEQFF.

V is TRBV6-1 and J is TRBJ2-1, with D maybe TRBD2 (8 bases). Trimming cost V 1 base and J 10 bases, with 17 bases left between them. CDR1 is MNHNS, CDR2 SASEGT, per germline. The CDR3 contains 15 residues. The CDR3 DNA is TGTGCCAGCAGTGAAGGTATGATAGCGGGACAGGAGCAGTTCTTC. Its translation: CASSEGMIAGQEQFF.

The chain carries TRBV2 and TRBJ1-2; 8 bases line up with TRBD1. The CDR3 runs 14 residues. Germline V gene data show CDR1 as SNHLY and CDR2 as FYNNEI. Trimming removed 6 bases from V and 3 bases from J; junction bases left unmatched: 6. The CDR3 DNA reads as TGTGCCAGCAGCGACTCGGGACAGGACTATGGCTACACCTTC. This translates into CASSDSGQDYGYTF.

The rearrangement links TRBV6-5 to TRBJ1-5; perhaps TRBD1 as D (5 bases). In germline, CDR1 is MNHEY, CDR2 SVGAGI. This CDR3 has 14 residues. V lost 4 bases and J lost 2, with 9 bases in between. CDR3 region: CASSWVQGNQPQHF. The DNA of the CDR3 is TGTGCCAGCAGTTGGGTACAGGGCAATCAGCCCCAGCATTTT.

This clone has a single count. The CDR3 DNA follows: TGTGCCAGCAGCTTAGCCGGGACAGGGGCCAACGTCCTGACTTTC. This codes for CASSLAGTGANVLTF. The chain is built from TRBV11-2 and TRBJ2-6; D may be TRBD1 (6 bases). The CDR3 has 15 residues. V was pared by 1 base and J by 4 bases, with 8 bases between. The germline CDR1 and CDR2 sequences are SGHAT and FQNNGV. The full variable domain, rest sourced from reference TRBV11-2 and TRBJ2-6, is EAGVAQSPRYKIIEKRQSVAFWCNPISGHATLYWYQQILGQGPKLLIQFQNNGVVDDSQLPKDRFSAERLKGVDSTLKIQPAKLEDSAVYLCASSLAGTGANVLTFGAGSRLTVL.

This clone was detected once. The chain employs TRBV15 and TRBJ1-4, with no clear D. V lost 0 bases to trimming and J lost 3 bases, with 5 bases between them. CDR3 length: 14 amino acids. The germline CDR1 and CDR2 sequences are LNHNV and YYDKDF (reference sequence). The CDR3 nucleotides read TGTGCCACCAGCAGAGAAGGATCTAATGAAAAACTGTTTTTT. This translates into CATSREGSNEKLFF.

V gene TRBV7-3 combines with J gene TRBJ2-5; weak D call: TRBD1 (5 bases). V was cut by 3 bases and J by 7 bases, with 12 bases left in between. Germline V gives CDR1 SGHTA, CDR2 FQGTGA. The CDR3 consists of 13 residues. In nucleotides, the CDR3 is TGTGCCAGCAGCTTCGACCCTCAGGGGACCCAGTACTTC. As protein: CASSFDPQGTQYF.

The chain combines TRBV5-8 with TRBJ2-7; D is ambiguous. Germline lookup yields CDR1 SGHTS and CDR2 YDEGEE. The V end was cut by 1 base, the J end by 0 bases, with 8 bases between. This CDR3 contains 14 residues. CDR3 in DNA: TGTGCCAGCAGCTTGCAACTGGGCTCCTACGAGCAGTACTTC. It codes for CASSLQLGSYEQYF. Based on the CDR3 plus reference TRBV5-8 and TRBJ2-7, the full variable domain is EAGVTQSPTHLIKTRGQQATLRCSPISGHTSVYWYQQALGLGLQFLLWYDEGEERNRGNFPPRFSGRQFPNYSSELNVNALELEDSALYLCASSLQLGSYEQYFGPGTRLTVT.

The V and J genes are TRBV29-1 and TRBJ1-4, with D tentatively TRBD1 (5 bases). The CDR3 sequence is 12 residues long. CDR1 SQVTM and CDR2 ANQGSEA come from the germline V gene. V was pared by 7 bases and J by 8 bases, with 14 bases between. The CDR3 DNA is TGCAGCGCTACCCACACAGGCGAAAAACTGTTTTTT. Protein: CSATHTGEKLFF. The variable domain in full, completed from reference TRBV29-1 and TRBJ1-4, reads SAVISQKPSRDICQRGTSLTIQCQVDSQVTMMFWYRQQPGQSLTLIATANQGSEATYESGFVIDKFPISRPNLTFSTLTVSNMSPEDSSIYLCSATHTGEKLFFGSGTQLSVL.

The chain links TRBV19 to TRBJ1-1; D unclear. V lost 3 bases, J lost 4 bases, and 12 bases lay in between. CDR1 and CDR2 (germline): LNHDA, SQIVND (reference sequence). This CDR3 spans 14 amino acids. CDR3 loop: CASSIGVFGTEAFF. The CDR3 DNA is TGTGCCAGTAGTATCGGGGTTTTTGGCACTGAAGCTTTCTTT.

The V and J genes are TRBV28 and TRBJ2-7; D uncertain. CDR1 and CDR2 from the germline V gene are MDHEN and SYDVKM. This CDR3 contains 15 residues. Deletions cut 5 bases from V and 6 bases from J, with 20 bases between. The CDR3 reads CASSLRYPEFAEQYF. Written as DNA, the CDR3 is TGTGCCAGCAGTCTCAGATACCCTGAATTCGCCGAGCAGTACTTC.

The rearrangement joins TRBV18 to TRBJ2-5, with D perhaps matching TRBD2 (7 bases). Germline CDR1 is KGHSH and CDR2 is LQKENI. The CDR3 has 13 amino acids. Between the trimmed V and J ends, which lost 6 bases and 5 bases, there was a span of 13 bases. The CDR3 loop is CASSPGGGETQYF. DNA of the CDR3: TGTGCCAGCTCCCCCGGCGGGGGCGAGACCCAGTACTTC.

The gene calls are TRBV18 and TRBJ2-7; no clear D gene. V lost 2 bases and J lost 3, with 17 bases in between. The germline V gene has CDR1 KGHSH and CDR2 LQKENI. The length of the CDR3 is 16 residues. CDR3 residues: CASSPARNLNLYEQYF. In DNA form, the CDR3 reads TGTGCCAGCTCACCAGCTAGGAACCTCAACCTCTACGAGCAGTACTTC.

The rearrangement joins TRBV16 to TRBJ2-7; 11 bases map to TRBD1. V dropped 0 bases and J dropped 6; count of bases not matched to a gene: 4. Germline loops: CDR1 KGHSY, CDR2 FQNENV. This CDR3 comprises 15 residues. DNA for the CDR3: TGTGCCAGCAGCCAATCCGGACAGGGGGCGCGCGAGCAGTACTTC. This gives the protein CASSQSGQGAREQYF.